This paragraph reports one T cell receptor (beta chain). The antigen remains unidentified. The final CDR3 position lacks the conserved phenylalanine or tryptophan, pointing to a likely read error. The limits of the CDR3 on the DNA are not certain, so only TCRdb's listed CDR3 is given. Amplification of TCR beta CDR3 regions used RNA transcripts. First-round RT-PCR used HTBI primers; second-round multiplex PCR followed. One entry per CDR3 protein results from TCRdb running MiXCR on the multiplex PCR reads. Of 580,000 or so distinct CDR3 sequences listed, less than 45% are singletons. The record originates from a study of Graves' ophthalmopathy and Graves' hyperthyroidism. For the study at large: Stable hyperthyroidism meant no ophthalmopathy within 18 months of follow-up.

Exclusion covered patients with other autoimmune diseases or uncontrolled infections (as well as pregnancy or lactation). Germline V CDR1 and CDR2: DFQATT, SNEGSKA (reference sequence). The CDR3 is 10 amino acids long, termini counted. Broader study findings: Among expanded thyroid clonotypes above 0.001 frequency, most also occurred in blood.

Material: peripheral blood or thyroid tissue (not recorded which). This sequence joins TRBV20-1 and TRBJ1-6. This receptor was obtained from an adult man with Graves' hyperthyroidism. The CDR3 loop reads CSARPQSPLY.